This paragraph covers one T cell receptor beta chain sequence. Many counts were recorded for this clonotype. The antigen this receptor binds is unknown. There are no base qualities to consult, and no much larger clone falls within one base. The hyperthyroidism patients were between 18 and 65 years old and newly diagnosed, with a disease duration of less than 2 months. The study excluded patients with uncontrolled infections, other autoimmune diseases, pregnancy or lactation. Diagnoses relied on clinical symptoms, serum thyroxine and TRAb, thyroid ultrasound and orbital computed tomography. For progressor patients, blood was drawn at the first diagnosis of hyperthyroidism, before any ophthalmopathy symptoms had appeared. PBMCs were separated from 10 ml of fresh peripheral blood using Ficoll-Paque density gradient centrifugation. Patients classed as progressors first received a Graves' hyperthyroidism diagnosis and then went on to develop ophthalmopathy during follow-up. Trizol reagent was used to extract total RNA, and RNA quality was then checked on an Agilent 2100 Bioanalyzer.

This sample is part of a study of T cells in Graves' hyperthyroidism and ophthalmopathy (dated by TCRdb to between 2017 and 2020). Describing the broader study: Peripheral blood was collected at initial diagnosis, before any treatment. A discovery cohort of about a hundred patients, about 43 with Graves' ophthalmopathy and more than 55 with stable Graves' hyperthyroidism, was used to find distinguishing TCR V-J signatures. Whether ophthalmopathy could be predicted prospectively was tested in an independent validation cohort made up of 18 to 20 hyperthyroidism patients plus 17 patients who later progressed to ophthalmopathy. The 85 to 100 discovery patients were randomly split 7:3 into training and test sets. The study also compared thyroid tissue and blood T-cell repertoires from 5 to 7 Graves' hyperthyroidism patients. Following sampling, methimazole starting at 30 mg daily was given to hyperthyroidism patients, and high-dose intravenous methylprednisolone was given to ophthalmopathy patients. According to the paper, TCR Vbeta CDR3 sequencing was carried out on roughly 130 peripheral blood samples, which came from some 41 ophthalmopathy, around 74 hyperthyroidism and some 17 progressor patients. Overall study outcomes, separate from this receptor: Most expanded thyroid clonotypes (frequency above 0.001) were also detected in blood, a finding suggesting that blood repertoires may reflect thyroid immune responses. During validation, the model predicted progression to ophthalmopathy a median of around six months ahead of onset, with approximately 70% sensitivity and roughly 75% specificity. A model built on a 13 V-J signature distinguished ophthalmopathy from stable hyperthyroidism, reaching approximately 89% sensitivity and under 84% specificity in cross-validation and 80%/75% in testing. No statistical method was used to set the sample size in advance, and investigators knew the group allocation.

The CDR3 goes from the cysteine to the phenylalanine over 15 residues. The CDR3 DNA has 45 bases and is translated from base 1. Via the germline V gene, CDR1 is SNHLY and CDR2 FYNNEI. V is shortened by 1 base, J by 0 bases, and the region joining them spans 10 bases. The TCR beta CDR3 regions were amplified from RNA transcripts. The first round of RT-PCR for the TCR CDR3 was performed with the HTBI primer set and the Qiagen OneStep RT-PCR kit. The libraries were constructed in a second round of multiplex PCR and then size-selected and purified. Libraries were sequenced paired-end with 100 bp reads on an Illumina HiSeq2000. The authors' pipeline ran thus. SOAPnuke was used to process the raw data, throwing out any read that contained adapters or uncalled bases, had a mean Phred below 15, or lacked an exact constant-primer or identifier match. COPE v1.2.5 was used to merge the high-quality paired reads, and each unique nucleotide sequence was defined as a clonotype. Clonotypes were aligned to IMGT TRBV, TRBD and TRBJ reference segments using MiTCR v1.1. The analysis was restricted to V-J combinations with a frequency above 0.0001, which together covered just over 98% of the repertoires. A TCS score was defined as the ratio between F50 (clonal expansion) and ExV (chaos), using BLOSUM62-based TCRdist between CDR3 peptides within each V-J. Welch's t-statistics and random forest reduced roughly 500 V-J features to around 14, which were used in a naive Bayes classifier (R e1071). TCRdb trimmed the raw reads at Q25, called clones with MiXCR and kept productive beta chains. A single entry per CDR3 protein holds the most common genes and DNA from its merged rows. These V and J calls rely on TCRdb rather than the paper's analysis. The sample table contains hundreds of thousands of distinct CDR3 sequences; only one count was recorded for approximately 19% of them. The ten largest account for 16% of the sample.

The sample consisted of blood. This sequence uses TRBV2 and TRBJ2-7, with an unclear D gene assignment. This TCR derives from a woman aged 50 to 65 with Graves' hyperthyroidism that later progressed to Graves' ophthalmopathy. The base sequence is TGTGCCAGCAGTGAAGATGAGTTCGGCTCCTACGAGCAGTACTTC. Its translation reads: CASSEDEFGSYEQYF.